Presented here are 16 T cell receptor beta chains from one specimen sequenced in a study of beta chain features in type 1 diabetes. All of the isolated RNA was reverse transcribed, so expressed TCRB transcripts were sequenced. Measured with immunoSEQ multiplex PCR; TCRdb has only the in-frame clones, and not every one. This sample has about 900,000 clones, with about a sixth found just once. The sequenced sample was naive CD4+ T cells from blood. Every receptor here comes from a woman aged 18-30 years in good health.

This clone appeared a few times. The J gene is TRBJ2-2, the V gene TRBV6-5; 7 positions agree with TRBD1. The V gene's germline CDR1 is MNHEY and CDR2 SVGAGI. This CDR3 is built from 14 residues. J was trimmed by 0 bases and V by 8 bases; bases with no gene match: 3. The CDR3 nucleotides are TGTGCCAGCCAGGGACAGACGAACACCGGGGAGCTGTTTTTT. Translation: CASQGQTNTGELFF.

This clone was observed a few times. Here the CDR3 reads CASSAGDRDLYEQYF. The CDR3 DNA reads as TGTGCCAGCAGCGCCGGAGACAGGGATCTCTACGAGCAGTACTTC. The chain recombines TRBV9 with TRBJ2-7, with 7 bases that match TRBD1. This CDR3 contains 15 residues. Germline lookup yields CDR1 SGDLS and CDR2 YYNGEE. V shed 3 bases, J shed 3 bases, and the junction held 9 bases outside the gene matches.

This clone was counted between two and nine times. The rearrangement joins TRBV27 to TRBJ2-2; no clear D gene. V lost 3 bases to trimming and J lost 3 bases, with 8 bases between them. The CDR3 has 14 residues. Germline CDR1 is MNHEY and CDR2 is SMNVEV (reference sequence). In nucleotides, the CDR3 is TGTGCCAGCAGTTTCCAATGGGACACCGGGGAGCTGTTTTTT. This translates into CASSFQWDTGELFF.

The chain carries TRBV27 and TRBJ1-2; tentative D call: TRBD1 (5 bases). This CDR3 comprises 13 residues. CDR1 is MNHEY and CDR2 is SMNVEV in the germline V gene (reference sequence). Trimming stripped 2 bases from V and 8 bases from J, with 12 bases between. In DNA form, the CDR3 reads TGTGCCAGCAGTTTAGAGAAGGGGAGAGGCTACACCTTC. Amino acid sequence: CASSLEKGRGYTF.

A few counts support this clone. The chain carries TRBV7-2 and TRBJ1-1; D unclear. With 6 bases removed from V and 5 bases from J, the gap between germline ends came to 13 bases. The CDR3 has 13 amino acids. CDR1 is SGHTA and CDR2 is FQGNSA in the germline V gene. CDR3 DNA: TGTGCCAGCAGTCGGGATCGCCGGACTGAAGCTTTCTTT. This codes for CASSRDRRTEAFF. The full variable domain, in which reference TRBV7-2 and TRBJ1-1 provide the parts outside the CDR3, is GAGVSQSPSNKVTEKGKDVELRCDPISGHTALYWYRQSLGQGLEFLIYFQGNSAPDKSGLPSDRFSAERTGGSVSTLTIQRTQQEDSAVYLCASSRDRRTEAFFGQGTRLTVV.

This chain uses TRBV6-1 with TRBJ2-1; 9 positions match TRBD2. The CDR3 spans 14 residues. Losses at the gene ends were 0 bases for V and 9 bases for J; bases not matched to a gene: 3. The V gene's germline CDR1 is MNHNS and CDR2 SASEGT. CDR3 nucleotide sequence: TGTGCCAGCAGTGAAGCGGGACTAGCAAGTGAGCAGTTCTTC. Residues: CASSEAGLASEQFF.

The DNA for the CDR3 is TGTGCCAGCAGTTTAACGAGCGGACTAGCGGATACCAATGAGCAGTTCTTC. It specifies CASSLTSGLADTNEQFF. The V and J genes are TRBV28 and TRBJ2-1; 10 bases match TRBD2. The ends lost 2 bases at V and 6 bases at J; junction bases unmatched: 10. The CDR3 loop spans 17 amino acids. In germline, CDR1 is MDHEN, CDR2 SYDVKM.

The chain has TRBV13 and TRBJ2-1; TRBD2 aligns across 7 bases. This CDR3 is built from 15 residues. V shed 1 base and J 2 bases; nucleotides not matched to a gene: 2. Per the germline V gene, CDR1 is PRHDT and CDR2 is FYEKMQ (reference sequence). CDR3 region: CASSLVLAPYNEQFF. Written as DNA, the CDR3 is TGTGCCAGCAGCTTAGTACTAGCGCCCTACAATGAGCAGTTCTTC.

The CDR3 DNA sequence: TGTGCCAGCAGCCGAGAAGCGGGAAGCTCCTACAATGAGCAGTTCTTC. The encoded protein is CASSREAGSSYNEQFF. The gene calls are TRBV5-8 and TRBJ2-1; TRBD2 matches at 7 bases. The CDR3 is made up of 16 amino acids. Germline V CDR1 and CDR2: SGHTS, YDEGEE. V trimming: 4 bases; J trimming: 0 bases; junction bases outside the gene matches: 7.

V usage is TRBV18 and J usage is TRBJ2-1; 9 bases match TRBD1. V lost 0 bases, J lost 4 bases, and 4 bases stayed unmatched. The CDR3 is made up of 16 amino acids. From germline, CDR1 is KGHSH and CDR2 LQKENI. The CDR3 is CASSPPGTGQYNEQFF. CDR3 DNA: TGTGCCAGCTCACCACCCGGGACAGGGCAGTACAATGAGCAGTTCTTC.

This clone was recorded at least ten times. The rearrangement joins TRBV14 to TRBJ2-2; D is uncertain. Deletions cut 3 bases from V and 1 base from J, with 9 bases between. In germline, CDR1 is SGHDN, CDR2 FVKESK. This CDR3 has 15 residues. Here the CDR3 reads CASSQSPRNTGELFF. CDR3 coding DNA: TGTGCCAGCAGCCAGTCTCCTCGGAACACCGGGGAGCTGTTTTTT.

V usage is TRBV4-2 and J usage is TRBJ2-5; D gene ambiguous. V was cut by 1 base and J by 1 base, with 19 bases left in between. Germline CDR1 and CDR2: LGHNA and YNFKEQ. CDR3 size: 18 residues. This chain's CDR3 is CASSQGPSRTSLQETQYF. In DNA, the CDR3 is TGTGCCAGCAGCCAAGGCCCCTCTAGAACAAGCCTCCAAGAGACCCAGTACTTC.

The chain links TRBV28 to TRBJ2-7; D is unresolved. Germline values: CDR1 MDHEN, CDR2 SYDVKM. The CDR3 has 11 residues. V lost 3 bases and J lost 5, with 5 bases in between. CDR3 sequence: CASSFWDEQYF. The CDR3 coding sequence is TGTGCCAGCAGTTTTTGGGACGAGCAGTACTTC.

The rearrangement joins TRBV28 to TRBJ2-7, with D tentatively TRBD1 or TRBD2 (5 bases each). The CDR3 spans 14 residues. The germline gives CDR1 MDHEN, CDR2 SYDVKM. The V end was cut by 7 bases, the J end by 6 bases, with 19 bases between. CDR3 sequence (DNA): TGTGCCAGCACCCGAACCTCGGGACGGGGCGAGCAGTACTTC. Protein product: CASTRTSGRGEQYF.

Only one count was recorded for this clone. This chain joins TRBV7-2 and TRBJ2-3; a possible D gene is TRBD1 (5 bases). The CDR3 extends over 13 amino acids. Germline loops: CDR1 SGHTA, CDR2 FQGNSA. V lost 8 bases and J lost 10, with 19 bases in between. The CDR3 DNA reads TGTGCCAGCCAACTCGGAGAGGCACAGGCGCAGTATTTT. It specifies CASQLGEAQAQYF.

This clone was picked up a small number of times. The chain combines TRBV28 with TRBJ2-5, with D unclear. The CDR3 sequence is 14 residues long. Germline CDR1 and CDR2: MDHEN and SYDVKM. V was cut by 1 base and J by 2 bases, with 8 bases left in between. The CDR3 coding sequence is TGTGCCAGCAGTTTATATTTTGGACAAGAGACCCAGTACTTC. As protein: CASSLYFGQETQYF.